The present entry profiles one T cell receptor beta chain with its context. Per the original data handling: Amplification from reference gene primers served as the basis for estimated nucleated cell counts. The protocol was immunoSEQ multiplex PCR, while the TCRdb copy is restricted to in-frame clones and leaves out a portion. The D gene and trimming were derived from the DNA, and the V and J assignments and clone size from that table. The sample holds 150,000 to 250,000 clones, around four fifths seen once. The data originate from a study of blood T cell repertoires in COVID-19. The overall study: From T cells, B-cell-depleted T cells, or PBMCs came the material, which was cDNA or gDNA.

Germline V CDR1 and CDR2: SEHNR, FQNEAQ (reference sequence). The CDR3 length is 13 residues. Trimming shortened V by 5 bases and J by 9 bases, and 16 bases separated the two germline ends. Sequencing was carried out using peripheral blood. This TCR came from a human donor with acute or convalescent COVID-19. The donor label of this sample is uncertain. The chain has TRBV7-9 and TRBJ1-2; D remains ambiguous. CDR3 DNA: TGTGCCAGCAGCCCTTCCCCAACCAGGAGCTACACCTTC. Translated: CASSPSPTRSYTF.